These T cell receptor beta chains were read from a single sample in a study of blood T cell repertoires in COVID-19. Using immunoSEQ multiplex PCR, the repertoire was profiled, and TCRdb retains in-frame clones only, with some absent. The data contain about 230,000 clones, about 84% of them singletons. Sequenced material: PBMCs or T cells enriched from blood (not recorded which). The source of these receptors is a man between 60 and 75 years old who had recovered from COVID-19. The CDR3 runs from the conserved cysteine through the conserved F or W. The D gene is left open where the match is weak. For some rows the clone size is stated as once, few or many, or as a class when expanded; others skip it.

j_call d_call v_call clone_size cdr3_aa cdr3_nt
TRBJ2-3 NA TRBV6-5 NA CASRPQGADTQYF TGTGCCAGCAGACCACAGGGAGCAGATACGCAGTATTTT
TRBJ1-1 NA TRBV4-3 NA CASSQELVVNTEAFF TGCGCCAGCAGCCAAGAATTGGTAGTGAACACTGAAGCTTTCTTT
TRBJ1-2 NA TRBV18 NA CASSQTDDYGYTF TGTGCCAGCTCGCAAACAGACGACTATGGCTACACCTTC
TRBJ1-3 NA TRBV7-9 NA CASSLTAMAGNTIYF TGTGCCAGCAGCTTAACAGCTATGGCTGGAAACACCATATATTTT
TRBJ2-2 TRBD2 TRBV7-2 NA CASSSSGGAAGELFF TGTGCCAGCAGCTCCAGCGGGGGGGCCGCCGGGGAGCTGTTTTTT
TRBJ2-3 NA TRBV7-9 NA CASRVQSTDTQYF TGTGCCAGCAGGGTACAAAGCACAGATACGCAGTATTTT
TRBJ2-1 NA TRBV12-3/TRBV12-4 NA CASSLAAVSEQFF TGTGCCAGCAGTTTAGCCGCTGTGAGTGAGCAGTTCTTC
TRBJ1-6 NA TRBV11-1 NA CASSALGDLRTPLHF TGTGCCAGCAGCGCCCTAGGGGATTTGAGGACACCCCTCCACTTT
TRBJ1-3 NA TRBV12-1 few CASSSGQGKSGMANTIYF TGTGCCAGCAGCTCGGGACAGGGCAAGAGTGGGATGGCTAACACCATATATTTT
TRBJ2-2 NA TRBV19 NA CASRRVDKNTGELFF TGTGCCAGTAGACGGGTCGATAAGAACACCGGGGAGCTGTTTTTT